Below, 27 T cell receptor beta chains from the same sample are listed, as sequenced in a study of T cell responses to AZD1222 COVID-19 vaccine. Only in-frame clones appear in the TCRdb table, and some are missing; sequencing was by immunoSEQ multiplex PCR. The sample holds approximately 150,000 clones, roughly 88% seen once. The specimen comprised peripheral blood, sampled 28 days after the second AZD1222 dose. Every receptor here comes from an adult who received the AZD1222 COVID-19 vaccine.

This chain joins TRBV20-1 and TRBJ1-2; D gene uncertain. The CDR3 is 11 amino acids. Germline V lookup: CDR1 DFQATT, CDR2 SNEGSKA (reference sequence). The CDR3: CNVRKEYGYTF. CDR3 bases: TGCAACGTCAGGAAAGAATATGGCTACACCTTC.

The V and J genes are TRBV6-6 and TRBJ1-6; 7 bases agree with TRBD1. Per the germline V gene, CDR1 is MNHNY and CDR2 is SVGAGI (reference sequence). CDR3 size: 14 residues. After removal of 7 bases from V and 10 bases from J, the junction contained 10 bases not matched to a gene. CDR3 amino acids: CASTTGTAASPLHF. DNA for the CDR3: TGTGCCAGCACCACCGGGACAGCCGCCTCACCCCTCCACTTT.

This chain connects TRBV5-4 to TRBJ2-7, with 9 bases identical to TRBD1. Germline CDR1 and CDR2: SGHNT and YYREEE (reference sequence). The CDR3 runs 16 residues. V gave up 4 bases and J gave up 6 bases; unmatched junction bases: 14. CDR3 sequence: CASSPNPGQGAVEQYF. The CDR3 region has the DNA TGTGCCAGCAGCCCAAACCCGGGACAGGGCGCCGTCGAGCAGTACTTC.

The chain's CDR3 is CASMVGQGQETQYF. The CDR3 DNA sequence: TGCGCCAGCATGGTCGGGCAGGGCCAAGAGACCCAGTACTTC. This chain connects TRBV5-1 to TRBJ2-5; the D gene is possibly TRBD1 (5 bases). Trimming stripped 6 bases from V and 1 base from J, with 13 bases between. Germline V gene sequence: CDR1 SGHRS, CDR2 YFSETQ. The CDR3 is 14 amino acids.

The chain is built from TRBV10-2 and TRBJ2-1, with a possible D match to TRBD2 (5 bases). From germline, CDR1 is WSHSY and CDR2 SAAADI. CDR3 length equals 17 residues. Trimming removed 6 bases at V and 7 bases at J, with 25 bases between. CDR3 region: CASSPGVGRARRNEQFF. CDR3 coding DNA: TGCGCCAGCAGCCCCGGGGTTGGCCGCGCCCGGAGGAATGAGCAGTTCTTC.

J is TRBJ2-7 and V is TRBV30; 7 bases map to TRBD1. The germline V gene encodes CDR1 GTSNPN and CDR2 SVGIG (reference sequence). The junction had 7 bases not matched to a gene; V was cut back by 0 bases and J by 2 bases. The CDR3 length is 15 residues. This CDR3 reads CAWSVGTASAYEQYF. CDR3 DNA: TGTGCCTGGAGTGTAGGGACAGCTTCTGCCTACGAGCAGTACTTC.

The chain uses TRBV13 and TRBJ1-2, with a possible D match to TRBD1 (5 bases). Germline CDR1 PRHDT, CDR2 FYEKMQ (reference sequence). The CDR3 sequence is 13 residues long. Trimming took off 4 bases at V and 5 bases at J, with 11 bases between the two ends. The CDR3 is CASSSGTAYGYTF. CDR3 sequence (DNA): TGTGCCAGCAGCTCCGGGACGGCGTATGGCTACACCTTC.

This rearrangement joins TRBV11-3 to TRBJ2-1; 7 bases are shared with TRBD2. This CDR3 spans 15 amino acids. CDR1 SGHNT and CDR2 YENEEA come from the germline V gene. V gave up 5 bases and J gave up 2 bases; unmatched junction bases: 6. Here the CDR3 reads CASSTRGSTYNEQFF. The CDR3, as DNA: TGTGCCAGCAGCACCCGCGGGAGCACCTACAATGAGCAGTTCTTC.

The genes are TRBV5-4 and TRBJ2-4, with D perhaps TRBD2 (5 bases). The V end was cut by 3 bases, the J end by 0 bases, with 22 bases between. CDR3 length equals 19 residues. In germline, CDR1 is SGHNT, CDR2 YYREEE (reference sequence). CDR3 nucleotide sequence: TGTGCCAGCAGCTACCTAAGAGGGTCCTTACCGATAGCCAAAAACATTCAGTACTTC. Protein sequence: CASSYLRGSLPIAKNIQYF.

The V gene is TRBV30, the J gene TRBJ2-6, with unresolved D. The CDR3 extends over 15 amino acids. Looked up from germline, CDR1 is GTSNPN and CDR2 is SVGIG (reference sequence). Trimming took 1 base from V and 3 from J, leaving 10 bases between them. The CDR3 sequence is CAWSAPTFGANVLTF. CDR3 DNA sequence: TGTGCCTGGAGTGCTCCGACATTTGGGGCCAACGTCCTGACTTTC. Using reference TRBV30 and TRBJ2-6 for the parts outside the CDR3, the full variable domain is SQTIHQWPATLVQPVGSPLSLECTVEGTSNPNLYWYRQAAGRGLQLLFYSVGIGQISSEVPQNLSASRPQDRQFILSSKKLLLSDSGFYLCAWSAPTFGANVLTFGAGSRLTVL.

This chain connects TRBV6-5 to TRBJ2-1, with TRBD2 matching 10 bases. The junction had 1 base not matched to a gene; V was cut back by 0 bases and J by 2 bases. This CDR3 is 16 amino acids long. Germline CDR1 and CDR2: MNHEY and SVGAGI. CDR3 DNA: TGTGCCAGCAGTTACTCTGGACTAGCGGCCTACAATGAGCAGTTCTTC. Encoded protein: CASSYSGLAAYNEQFF.

The V call is TRBV30, the J call TRBJ2-7; D possibly corresponds to TRBD2 (6 bases). With 0 bases removed from V and 3 bases from J, the gap between germline ends came to 15 bases. CDR3 length: 15 residues. CDR1 and CDR2 (germline): GTSNPN, SVGIG (reference sequence). CDR3 sequence: CAWSVRLASDYEQYF. The CDR3 DNA is TGTGCCTGGAGTGTACGGCTTGCTAGCGACTACGAGCAGTACTTC.

The chain joins TRBV6-5 to TRBJ2-7, with no clear D. This CDR3 comprises 14 residues. Trimming left V 6 bases short and J 7 bases short, with 19 bases between. The germline V gene has CDR1 MNHEY and CDR2 SVGAGI. CDR3 nucleotide sequence: TGTGCCAGCAGCCACACTTCCTCGGGTGCGGAGCAGTACTTC. Amino acid sequence: CASSHTSSGAEQYF.

V is TRBV7-2 and J is TRBJ2-7, with TRBD1 as a possible D gene (5 bases). V shed 0 bases and J shed 6 bases, with 15 bases lying between them. The CDR3 is 15 amino acids. CDR1 is SGHTA and CDR2 is FQGNSA in the germline V gene. The CDR3 bases are TGTGCCAGCAGCTTAGCAGGACAAGGGATGGGCGAGCAGTACTTC. Its translation is CASSLAGQGMGEQYF. The full variable domain, completed using reference TRBV7-2 and TRBJ2-7, is GAGVSQSPSNKVTEKGKDVELRCDPISGHTALYWYRQSLGQGLEFLIYFQGNSAPDKSGLPSDRFSAERTGGSVSTLTIQRTQQEDSAVYLCASSLAGQGMGEQYFGPGTRLTVT.

The rearrangement joins TRBV21-1 to TRBJ1-2; the table calls TRBD1, which could not be checked here. TRBV21-1 is a listed pseudogene. The CDR3 spans 14 residues. The CDR3 loop is CASSKGKRGQGYTF. CDR3 DNA: TGTGCCAGCAGCAAAGGTAAGAGGGGACAGGGCTACACCTTC.

The chain carries TRBV5-4 and TRBJ2-5; TRBD2 agrees at 12 bases. The CDR3 contains 17 residues. Per the germline V gene, CDR1 is SGHNT and CDR2 is YYREEE (reference sequence). The V segment lost 0 bases and the J segment 4 bases; nucleotides outside the gene matches: 7. In DNA form, the CDR3 reads TGTGCCAGCAGCTTGGTAGTGACTAGCGGGAGAGGAGAGACCCAGTACTTC. Translation gives CASSLVVTSGRGETQYF.

The chain is built from TRBV5-1 and TRBJ1-6, with D unresolved. This CDR3 comprises 15 residues. Germline CDR1 is SGHRS and CDR2 is YFSETQ. V was trimmed by 4 bases and J by 0 bases, leaving 8 bases between them. Here the CDR3 reads CASSPRDSYNSPLHF. CDR3 nucleotide sequence: TGCGCCAGCAGCCCCCGGGACTCCTATAATTCACCCCTCCACTTT.

The V and J genes are TRBV5-1 and TRBJ2-7; D remains ambiguous. Trimming stripped 1 base from V and 4 bases from J, with 12 bases between. The CDR3 extends over 14 amino acids. Germline assignment: CDR1 SGHRS and CDR2 YFSETQ. The CDR3 DNA reads as TGCGCCAGCAGCTTGACTCCCGGCAGTTACGAGCAGTACTTC. Encoded protein: CASSLTPGSYEQYF.

The gene calls are TRBV2 and TRBJ1-2; D is undetermined. V was clipped by 2 bases and J by 0 bases, with 7 bases between them. This CDR3 contains 14 residues. Germline CDR1 SNHLY, CDR2 FYNNEI. The CDR3 sequence: CASSEWAANYGYTF. The CDR3 nucleotides read TGTGCCAGCAGTGAATGGGCAGCTAACTATGGCTACACCTTC.

The rearrangement uses TRBV7-9 and TRBJ1-2; D is undetermined. V gave up 1 base and J gave up 2 bases, with 2 bases separating them. The germline CDR1 and CDR2 sequences are SEHNR and FQNEAQ (reference sequence). This CDR3 spans 12 amino acids. CDR3 DNA: TGTGCCAGCAGCTTAGAGAACTATGGCTACACCTTC. It yields the protein CASSLENYGYTF.

This chain uses TRBV5-6 with TRBJ2-7; TRBD1 is a possible D gene (7 bases). Germline V gene data show CDR1 as SGHDT and CDR2 as YYEEEE. V lost 1 base and J lost 2, with 13 bases in between. This CDR3 contains 15 residues. The CDR3 region is CASSLLGGTAYEQYF. Here the CDR3 DNA reads TGTGCCAGCAGCTTGCTGGGCGGGACAGCCTACGAGCAGTACTTC.

V gene TRBV5-6 combines with J gene TRBJ1-4, with a tentative D call TRBD1 (6 bases). The CDR3 runs 14 residues. Trimming cost V 6 bases and J 5 bases, with 14 bases left between them. CDR1 SGHDT and CDR2 YYEEEE come from the germline V gene. The CDR3 reads CASKPQGANEKLFF. CDR3 nucleotide sequence: TGTGCCAGCAAACCACAGGGTGCAAATGAAAAACTGTTTTTT.

Regarding this clone: The DNA is omitted, as the CDR3 cannot be located on it reliably, and the CDR3 follows TCRdb's listing. The V and J genes are TRBV29-1 and TRBJ2-7; the table's D call, TRBD2, has no DNA check behind it. The CDR3 spans 12 residues, counting both ends. The germline V gene has CDR1 SQVTM and CDR2 ANQGSEA. The CDR3 sequence is CSFAGGSPTEYF.

The chain recombines TRBV4-2 with TRBJ2-2; TRBD2 agrees at 7 bases. Trimming took 0 bases from V and 5 from J; bases not matched to a gene: 3. CDR3 size: 15 residues. Germline V lookup: CDR1 LGHNA, CDR2 YNFKEQ. CDR3 nucleotide sequence: TGTGCCAGCAGCCAAGATTCGGGAGGAACCGGGGAGCTGTTTTTT. It is translated as CASSQDSGGTGELFF.

This clone has only one observation. This chain links TRBV27 with TRBJ1-6; D unresolved. This CDR3 contains 14 residues. V was shortened by 9 bases and J by 5 bases, with 14 bases between the two germline ends. The germline CDR1 and CDR2 sequences are MNHEY and SMNVEV (reference sequence). CDR3 amino acids: CASRNGGNNSPLHF. CDR3 sequence (DNA): TGTGCCAGTAGAAACGGAGGCAATAATTCACCCCTCCACTTT.

This chain joins TRBV28 and TRBJ2-7; TRBD2 matches at 8 bases. The germline gives CDR1 MDHEN, CDR2 SYDVKM. V was clipped by 1 base and J by 1 base; unmatched bases: 0. The CDR3 totals 14 residues. The CDR3 loop is CASSLLAGSYEQYF. The CDR3 bases are TGTGCCAGCAGTTTATTAGCGGGATCCTACGAGCAGTACTTC. Looking up the rest from reference TRBV28 and TRBJ2-7 gives the full variable domain: DVKVTQSSRYLVKRTGEKVFLECVQDMDHENMFWYRQDPGLGLRLIYFSYDVKMKEKGDIPEGYSVSREKKERFSLILESASTNQTSMYLCASSLLAGSYEQYFGPGTRLTVT.

The gene calls are TRBV28 and TRBJ2-2; 8 bases are shared with TRBD1. CDR1 is MDHEN and CDR2 is SYDVKM in the germline V gene. With V trimmed by 4 bases and J by 5 bases, 9 bases remained unmatched. The CDR3 runs to 16 residues. Here the CDR3 reads CASSWPGGAGTGELFF. The CDR3 bases are TGTGCCAGCAGTTGGCCAGGGGGCGCAGGAACCGGGGAGCTGTTTTTT.